These 22 T cell receptor beta chains were all obtained from the same sample, sequenced in a study of blood T cell repertoires in COVID-19. Here immunoSEQ multiplex PCR was the method, and the copy in TCRdb shows in-frame clones only, minus some. This sample has around 260,000 clones, with about 88% found just once. Sequenced: PBMCs or T cells enriched from blood (not recorded which). The receptors derive from a man aged 30 to 39 with acute COVID-19.

The chain links TRBV11-2 to TRBJ2-3, with 7 positions matching TRBD1. This CDR3 spans 15 amino acids. The V gene's germline CDR1 is SGHAT and CDR2 FQNNGV. V lost 7 bases and J lost 4; bases outside the gene matches: 11. The CDR3 DNA reads as TGTGCCAGCATCCCGACAGGGACGTCTTCAGATACGCAGTATTTT. Amino acids: CASIPTGTSSDTQYF.

Here the CDR3 DNA reads TGTGCCAGCAGAAAAACAGGGGGCTATGGCTACACCTTC. Residues: CASRKTGGYGYTF. The V and J genes are TRBV6-5 and TRBJ1-2; TRBD1 aligns across 8 bases. The V segment lost 6 bases and the J segment 4 bases; nucleotides outside the gene matches: 4. The CDR3 has 13 amino acids. Germline assignment: CDR1 MNHEY and CDR2 SVGAGI.

The chain employs TRBV6-5 and TRBJ2-1, with D perhaps matching TRBD1 (6 bases). The CDR3 contains 13 residues. V lost 7 bases and J 9 bases, leaving 16 bases between the germline ends. Germline CDR1 MNHEY, CDR2 SVGAGI. The CDR3 loop reads CASKTQGNGEQFF. The CDR3 DNA is TGTGCCAGCAAAACGCAGGGGAATGGTGAGCAGTTCTTC.

As concerns this clone: The sample contains more than one DNA sequence encoding this CDR3. This chain connects TRBV3-1 (or the pseudogene TRBV3-2) to TRBJ1-4; 10 nucleotides align to TRBD1. The germline V gene encodes CDR1 LGHDT and CDR2 YNNKEL (reference sequence). V was pared by 1 base and J by 8 bases, with 4 bases of the junction left unmatched. The length of the CDR3 is 15 residues. This CDR3 is CASSQARTGGEKLFF. The DNA for the CDR3 is TGTGCCAGCAGCCAAGCTAGGACAGGGGGAGAAAAACTGTTTTTT.

The chain couples TRBV7-2 to TRBJ1-6; no clear D. The length of the CDR3 is 16 residues. The V and J ends lost 4 bases and 3 bases respectively, with 13 bases between them. CDR1 and CDR2 from the germline V gene are SGHTA and FQGNSA. The CDR3 here is CASSSREARYNSPLHF. For the CDR3, the DNA is TGTGCCAGCAGCTCAAGAGAGGCCCGCTATAATTCACCCCTCCACTTT.

As to this clone: This same CDR3 is encoded by further DNA sequences in the sample. The CDR3 loop reads CASSLVGDTQYF. In DNA, the CDR3 is TGCGCCAGCAGCCTAGTGGGAGATACGCAGTATTTT. The rearrangement uses TRBV5-1 and TRBJ2-3, with D unclear. Trimming took off 4 bases at V and 5 bases at J, with 8 bases between the two ends. The CDR3 runs 12 residues. The germline gives CDR1 SGHRS, CDR2 YFSETQ.

V and J are TRBV28 and TRBJ1-2; the D is unclear. The V and J ends lost 7 bases and 4 bases respectively, with 10 bases between them. Germline V gene data show CDR1 as MDHEN and CDR2 as SYDVKM. The CDR3 spans 12 residues. Here the CDR3 DNA reads TGTGCCAGCACCCGGTCTGCCTATGGCTACACCTTC. It translates to CASTRSAYGYTF.

The rearrangement links TRBV11-2 to TRBJ1-1; D unclear. V lost 1 base and J lost 0, with 15 bases in between. Germline V gene data show CDR1 as SGHAT and CDR2 as FQNNGV. The CDR3 has 17 amino acids. DNA of the CDR3: TGTGCCAGCAGCTTAGTTTCTTTCGGGTTGATGAACACTGAAGCTTTCTTT. Translated: CASSLVSFGLMNTEAFF.

In nucleotides, the CDR3 is TGTGCCAGCAGCTTAACTGTGGGAGGGAATTCCTACGAGCAGTACGTC. Translating gives CASSLTVGGNSYEQYV. V and J are TRBV13 and TRBJ2-7; 7 bases are shared with TRBD2. Germline V CDR1 and CDR2: PRHDT, FYEKMQ (reference sequence). The CDR3 has 16 amino acids. J was trimmed by 1 base and V by 2 bases; bases with no gene match: 8.

The chain has TRBV27 and TRBJ1-2, with TRBD1 identical over 7 bases. This CDR3 is built from 14 residues. The V gene's germline CDR1 is MNHEY and CDR2 SMNVEV (reference sequence). After removal of 4 bases from V and 6 bases from J, the junction contained 8 bases not matched to a gene. As DNA, the CDR3 is TGTGCCAGCAGTTCAGACAGGGATTTTGATGGCTACACCTTC. Amino acid sequence: CASSSDRDFDGYTF.

CDR3 DNA: TGCGCCAGCGGGGGCGGGGGGGCCTACAATGAGCAGTTCTTC. It specifies CASGGGGAYNEQFF. This chain connects TRBV5-1 to TRBJ2-1; 9 bases are shared with TRBD2. Unmatched junction bases numbered 4, after V lost 7 bases and J lost 2 bases. In germline, CDR1 is SGHRS, CDR2 YFSETQ. This CDR3 spans 14 amino acids.

The chain employs TRBV5-1 and TRBJ1-4; D gene uncertain. CDR1 is SGHRS and CDR2 is YFSETQ in the germline V gene. The CDR3 runs 13 residues. Trimming pared 1 base from V and 10 bases from J, leaving 11 bases between. The CDR3 bases are TGCGCCAGCAGCTTGACCGTCGGAGGAAAACTGTTTTTT. This encodes CASSLTVGGKLFF.

The V gene is TRBV6-5, the J gene TRBJ1-6, with TRBD1 matching 10 bases. The germline V gene encodes CDR1 MNHEY and CDR2 SVGAGI. The CDR3 contains 15 residues. With V trimmed by 5 bases and J by 6 bases, 4 bases remained unmatched. The CDR3 is CASSRRDRGNSPLHF. DNA for the CDR3: TGTGCCAGCAGTCGCCGGGACAGGGGTAATTCACCCCTCCACTTT.

The rearrangement uses TRBV2 and TRBJ1-5; 7 bases line up with TRBD1. V dropped 4 bases and J dropped 11; count of bases not matched to a gene: 8. In germline, CDR1 is SNHLY, CDR2 FYNNEI. The CDR3 has 13 amino acids. This chain's CDR3 is CASSARQGRSQHF. The CDR3 DNA is TGTGCCAGCAGTGCGCGACAGGGTAGGTCCCAGCATTTT.

The rearrangement joins TRBV10-2 to TRBJ1-5, with D possibly TRBD1 on 6 matching bases. CDR1 is WSHSY and CDR2 is SAAADI in the germline V gene. Trimming removed 8 bases from V and 4 bases from J, with 12 bases in between. There are 13 residues in the CDR3. The CDR3 DNA follows: TGCGCCAGCCGAACAGGGCAAAATCAGCCCCAGCATTTT. Protein product: CASRTGQNQPQHF.

This chain joins TRBV5-4 and TRBJ1-5, with D possibly matching TRBD1 (5 bases). The CDR3 has 15 residues. Germline CDR1 reads SGHNT; CDR2 reads YYREEE (reference sequence). V lost 1 base and J 4 bases, leaving 12 bases between the germline ends. The DNA for the CDR3 is TGTGCCAGCAGCTTGTCAGGGTCTGGGAATCAGCCCCAGCATTTT. Its protein is CASSLSGSGNQPQHF.

The chain links TRBV29-1 to TRBJ1-2; D is uncertain. The CDR3 is 14 residues long. V gave up 7 bases and J gave up 7 bases, with 22 bases separating them. CDR1 SQVTM and CDR2 ANQGSEA come from the germline V gene. The CDR3 DNA reads as TGCAGCGCCTACACCGGGTCCAGAGCGAGTGGCTACACCTTC. This codes for CSAYTGSRASGYTF.

A single count supports this clone. Distinct nucleotide sequences in the sample also encode this CDR3. The chain has TRBV5-1 and TRBJ1-1; weak D call: TRBD1 (5 bases). V dropped 0 bases and J dropped 7 bases, with 7 bases sitting between them. Germline CDR1 reads SGHRS; CDR2 reads YFSETQ. This CDR3 comprises 12 residues. CDR3 protein: CASSLVGDEAFF. The CDR3 DNA reads TGCGCCAGCAGCTTGGTAGGGGATGAAGCTTTCTTT.

V usage is TRBV11-2 and J usage is TRBJ2-3; D is perhaps TRBD2 (5 bases). Germline values: CDR1 SGHAT, CDR2 FQNNGV. This CDR3 spans 14 amino acids. Trimming took 5 bases from V and 5 from J, leaving 14 bases between them. The CDR3 bases are TGTGCCAGCAGCCTTCCCGGACTTCGAGATACGCAGTATTTT. It yields the protein CASSLPGLRDTQYF.

The rearrangement uses TRBV9 and TRBJ2-3, with 8 bases identical to TRBD1. In germline, CDR1 is SGDLS, CDR2 YYNGEE. The length of the CDR3 is 17 residues. Trimming cost V 0 bases and J 1 base; bases outside gene matches: 7. As DNA, the CDR3 is TGTGCCAGCAGCGTAGCCGCGACAGGGGCCGGCACAGATACGCAGTATTTT. Its translation: CASSVAATGAGTDTQYF.

The chain combines TRBV7-9 with TRBJ1-2; weak D call: TRBD1 (6 bases). CDR1 SEHNR and CDR2 FQNEAQ come from the germline V gene (reference sequence). The germline V and J ends were trimmed by 5 bases and 6 bases, with 13 bases remaining between them. The CDR3 has 13 residues. The CDR3 DNA follows: TGTGCCAGCAGCCTCACCCCAGGGGATGGCTACACCTTC. It specifies CASSLTPGDGYTF. The variable domain in full, with the rest retrieved from reference TRBV7-9 and TRBJ1-2, is DTGVSQNPRHKITKRGQNVTFRCDPISEHNRLYWYRQTLGQGPEFLTYFQNEAQLEKSRLLSDRFSAERPKGSFSTLEIQRTEQGDSAMYLCASSLTPGDGYTFGSGTRLTVV.

V and J are TRBV6-5 and TRBJ2-2; TRBD2 agrees at 7 bases. This CDR3 is 14 amino acids long. Per the germline V gene, CDR1 is MNHEY and CDR2 is SVGAGI. Trimming at V came to 5 bases and at J to 6 bases, leaving 6 bases not matched to a gene. Written as DNA, the CDR3 is TGTGCCAGCAGTCCTACTAGCGTGGCCGGGGAGCTGTTTTTT. Amino acids: CASSPTSVAGELFF.